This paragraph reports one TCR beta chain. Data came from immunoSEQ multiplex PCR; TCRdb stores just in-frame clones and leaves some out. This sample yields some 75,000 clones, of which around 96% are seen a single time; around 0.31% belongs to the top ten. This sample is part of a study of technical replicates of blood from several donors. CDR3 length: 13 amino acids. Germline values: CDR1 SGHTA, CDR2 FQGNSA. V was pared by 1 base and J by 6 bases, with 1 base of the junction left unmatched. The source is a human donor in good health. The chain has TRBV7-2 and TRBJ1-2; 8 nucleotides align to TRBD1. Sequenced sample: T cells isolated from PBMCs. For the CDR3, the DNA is TGTGCCAGCAGCTTAGGGACAGGGAATGGCTACACCTTC. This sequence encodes CASSLGTGNGYTF. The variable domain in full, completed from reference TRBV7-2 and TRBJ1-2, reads GAGVSQSPSNKVTEKGKDVELRCDPISGHTALYWYRQSLGQGLEFLIYFQGNSAPDKSGLPSDRFSAERTGGSVSTLTIQRTQQEDSAVYLCASSLGTGNGYTFGSGTRLTVV.